This TCR beta chain was found in a study of TIL therapy for anti-PD-1-resistant metastatic lung cancer. Across the whole study: Tumors carried a median roughly 1.6 non-synonymous mutations per megabase.

Time point specified: pre-treatment sample, taken before nivolumab and TIL therapy. Worth noting for this clone: Its cognate antigen is unknown.

The libraries were made with immunoSEQ v3. Generated by immunoSEQ multiplex PCR, the TCRdb table keeps only in-frame clones and is missing some. In the table there are around 33,000 clones, about 70% of which are singletons. There are 13 residues in the CDR3. Germline values: CDR1 MGHDK, CDR2 SYGVNS. J gave up 9 bases and V 8 bases, and 8 bases lay outside the gene matches. Points from the study as a whole: TIL clonotype persistence in blood showed no apparent association with response.

The receptor was derived from a woman aged 25 to 80 with non-small cell lung cancer. The sample in question was blood, obtained at baseline. The rearrangement uses TRBV25-1 and TRBJ2-1, with TRBD2 matching over 9 bases. DNA for the CDR3: TGTGCCAGCTCCCGTAGCGGGAGTCCTGAGCAGTTCTTC. Translation: CASSRSGSPEQFF. The whole variable domain, filled in from reference TRBV25-1 and TRBJ2-1, reads EADIYQTPRYLVIGTGKKITLECSQTMGHDKMYWYQQDPGMELHLIHYSYGVNSTEKGDLSSESTVSRIRTEHFPLTLESARPSHTSQYLCASSRSGSPEQFFGPGTRLTVL.